A single sample is the source of the 25 T cell receptor beta chains below, sequenced in a study of radiotherapy plus CTLA-4 blockade in lung cancer. The table came from immunoSEQ multiplex PCR; TCRdb's copy has only in-frame clones and leaves some out. The sample yields more than 40,000 clones, approximately 78% seen once. Sequenced here: peripheral blood, sampled from a patient treated with radiotherapy plus ipilimumab. Receptor source: a human donor with non-small cell lung cancer who had stable disease on radiotherapy plus ipilimumab.

The rearrangement joins TRBV28 to TRBJ2-7, with TRBD2 matching over 8 bases. CDR1 and CDR2 (germline): MDHEN, SYDVKM. Trimming took 5 bases from V and 4 from J; bases not matched to a gene: 7. The CDR3 extends over 14 amino acids. DNA for the CDR3: TGTGCCAGCAGTGAGACTAGCGTACAATACGAGCAGTACTTC. Amino acid sequence: CASSETSVQYEQYF.

This chain links TRBV6-5 with TRBJ2-5; 7 bases agree with TRBD1. The CDR3 length is 14 residues. Germline V gene sequence: CDR1 MNHEY, CDR2 SVGAGI. The ends lost 5 bases at V and 2 bases at J; junction bases unmatched: 5. CDR3 sequence: CASSRTGDQETQYF. CDR3 nucleotides: TGTGCCAGCAGTAGGACAGGAGATCAAGAGACCCAGTACTTC.

The CDR3 is CAIKRGQGRGEQYF. DNA of the CDR3: TGTGCCATCAAGAGGGGACAGGGTCGGGGTGAGCAGTACTTC. This chain joins TRBV10-3 and TRBJ2-7, with 9 bases fitting TRBD1. Trimming took 7 bases from V and 7 from J; bases not matched to a gene: 11. The CDR3 consists of 14 residues. Germline CDR1 and CDR2: ENHRY and SYGVKD.

CDR3 DNA sequence: TGTGCCAGCTCACCCGGGACTAGCATGTACAATGAGCAGTTCTTC. Encoded protein: CASSPGTSMYNEQFF. The chain joins TRBV18 to TRBJ2-1; TRBD2 matches at 9 bases. V lost 3 bases and J lost 4; bases outside the gene matches: 4. CDR3 size: 15 residues. CDR1 is KGHSH and CDR2 is LQKENI in the germline V gene.

This chain links TRBV5-5 with TRBJ2-2; 7 bases are a match to TRBD2. Germline assignment: CDR1 SGHKS and CDR2 YYEKEE (reference sequence). The length of the CDR3 is 15 residues. With 1 base clipped from V and 5 bases from J, the junction kept 5 bases outside the gene matches. Written as DNA, the CDR3 is TGTGCCAGCAGCTTGCATCAGGGAGGGACCGGGGAGCTGTTTTTT. This codes for CASSLHQGGTGELFF.

The rearrangement uses TRBV11-3 and TRBJ2-7; D possibly corresponds to TRBD2 (5 bases). V was cut by 5 bases and J by 0 bases, with 11 bases left in between. The CDR3 runs 14 residues. CDR1 and CDR2 from the germline V gene are SGHNT and YENEEA. CDR3 DNA sequence: TGTGCCAGCAGCCAAGACTATCTCTCCTACGAGCAGTACTTC. Translation gives CASSQDYLSYEQYF.

This chain links TRBV25-1 with TRBJ2-5, with TRBD2 as a possible D gene (5 bases). Germline V gene data show CDR1 as MGHDK and CDR2 as SYGVNS. The V and J ends lost 5 bases and 0 bases respectively, with 7 bases between them. The length of the CDR3 is 13 residues. The CDR3 reads CASSRRYQETQYF. The CDR3 bases are TGTGCCAGCAGTAGGAGGTACCAAGAGACCCAGTACTTC.

The chain carries TRBV30 and TRBJ2-5, with a possible D match to TRBD1 (6 bases). The CDR3 is 14 residues long. Germline CDR1 reads GTSNPN; CDR2 reads SVGIG (reference sequence). Trimming removed 2 bases from V and 5 bases from J, with 15 bases in between. The CDR3 spells CAWSPPQGWETQYF. CDR3 nucleotides: TGTGCCTGGAGTCCACCTCAGGGGTGGGAGACCCAGTACTTC. Complete variable domain (other parts from reference TRBV30 and TRBJ2-5): SQTIHQWPATLVQPVGSPLSLECTVEGTSNPNLYWYRQAAGRGLQLLFYSVGIGQISSEVPQNLSASRPQDRQFILSSKKLLLSDSGFYLCAWSPPQGWETQYFGPGTRLLVL.

This clone came up a few times. The identical CDR3 is also encoded by other nucleotide sequences in the sample. The chain uses TRBV9 and TRBJ1-2; possibly TRBD1 for D (5 bases). V was clipped by 0 bases and J by 8 bases, with 8 bases between them. The CDR3 is 12 residues long. CDR1 is SGDLS and CDR2 is YYNGEE in the germline V gene. The CDR3 sequence is CASSVDGGGYTF. The CDR3 region has the DNA TGTGCCAGCAGCGTAGACGGGGGAGGCTACACCTTC.

V usage is TRBV29-1 and J usage is TRBJ1-2; 7 positions match TRBD1. Germline V gene data show CDR1 as SQVTM and CDR2 as ANQGSEA. The V gene end was trimmed by 7 bases and the J gene end by 5 bases; junction bases not matched to a gene: 7. The CDR3 covers 12 residues. The chain's CDR3 is CSARDSTYGYTF. The CDR3 DNA sequence: TGCAGCGCGAGGGACAGTACTTATGGCTACACCTTC.

The chain is built from TRBV29-1 and TRBJ1-2, with D maybe TRBD1 (6 bases). CDR3 length: 13 residues. The germline CDR1 and CDR2 sequences are SQVTM and ANQGSEA. The germline V and J ends were trimmed by 4 bases and 5 bases, with 14 bases remaining between them. CDR3: CSVGGGEGYGYTF. In DNA, the CDR3 is TGCAGCGTTGGCGGGGGCGAGGGGTATGGCTACACCTTC.

This clone was seen a handful of times. J is TRBJ1-2 and V is TRBV4-2; no reliable D call. Germline values: CDR1 LGHNA, CDR2 YNFKEQ. This CDR3 has 15 amino acids. V dropped 0 bases and J dropped 4 bases, with 12 bases sitting between them. This chain's CDR3 is CASSQDIGTSYGYTF. In DNA form, the CDR3 reads TGTGCCAGCAGCCAAGATATCGGTACCTCCTATGGCTACACCTTC.

The genes are TRBV7-2 and TRBJ2-7; D is unresolved. The germline gives CDR1 SGHTA, CDR2 FQGNSA. The CDR3 consists of 11 residues. V lost 4 bases and J 2 bases, leaving 3 bases between the germline ends. The CDR3: CASSSAYEQYF. The CDR3 DNA is TGTGCCAGCAGCTCCGCCTACGAGCAGTACTTC.

The rearrangement links TRBV10-1 to TRBJ2-3, with 10 bases matching TRBD1. Trimming took 6 bases from V and 6 from J; bases not matched to a gene: 6. The CDR3 length is 14 residues. Germline V CDR1 and CDR2: WNHNN, SYGVQD (reference sequence). DNA of the CDR3: TGCGCCAGCAGGGCCGGGACAGGGGAGGATACGCAGTATTTT. Amino acids: CASRAGTGEDTQYF.

V and J are TRBV6-5 and TRBJ2-5; 8 nucleotides agree with TRBD1. From germline, CDR1 is MNHEY and CDR2 SVGAGI. V was clipped by 6 bases and J by 6 bases; unmatched bases: 6. CDR3 length equals 13 residues. CDR3 sequence: CASSKTGEKTQYF. The CDR3 DNA follows: TGTGCCAGCAGCAAGACAGGGGAGAAGACCCAGTACTTC.

In this sample, this clone turned up a few times. The chain has TRBV19 and TRBJ2-7, with D maybe TRBD2 (6 bases). Trimming removed 10 bases from V and 1 base from J, with 14 bases in between. Per germline, CDR1 LNHDA and CDR2 SQIVND (reference sequence). The CDR3 runs 13 residues. The CDR3 here is CATPGTPSYEQYF. The CDR3, as DNA: TGTGCCACCCCCGGGACTCCTTCCTACGAGCAGTACTTC.

This clone was picked up a small number of times. The rearrangement uses TRBV28 and TRBJ1-1, with D hard to call. Germline V gene sequence: CDR1 MDHEN, CDR2 SYDVKM. CDR3 length: 15 amino acids. With 6 bases removed from V and 0 bases from J, the gap between germline ends came to 14 bases. The CDR3 region has the DNA TGTGCCAGCAGGAGGACTGGTGTCATGAACACTGAAGCTTTCTTT. It translates to CASRRTGVMNTEAFF. The full variable domain, rest sourced from reference TRBV28 and TRBJ1-1, is DVKVTQSSRYLVKRTGEKVFLECVQDMDHENMFWYRQDPGLGLRLIYFSYDVKMKEKGDIPEGYSVSREKKERFSLILESASTNQTSMYLCASRRTGVMNTEAFFGQGTRLTVV.

The V and J genes are TRBV20-1 and TRBJ2-7, with no clear D. This CDR3 has 11 amino acids. Germline values: CDR1 DFQATT, CDR2 SNEGSKA (reference sequence). Trimming took 0 bases from V and 10 from J, leaving 10 bases between them. The CDR3 here is CSARERVQQYF. DNA of the CDR3: TGCAGTGCTAGAGAACGCGTGCAACAGTACTTC.

This chain joins TRBV5-1 and TRBJ1-5, with a possible D match to TRBD1 (5 bases). This CDR3 contains 14 residues. CDR1 is SGHRS and CDR2 is YFSETQ in the germline V gene. Trimming pared 4 bases from V and 6 bases from J, leaving 14 bases between. The CDR3 DNA reads TGCGCCAGCAGCCGGGACGGGGGAAGTCAGCCCCAGCATTTT. Translated, it gives CASSRDGGSQPQHF.

This clone was recorded once. The CDR3: CASSVALAGGLGADTQYF. The CDR3 coding sequence is TGTGCCAGCAGCGTAGCTCTAGCGGGTGGCCTGGGTGCAGATACGCAGTATTTT. The chain employs TRBV9 and TRBJ2-3; TRBD2 matches 8 bases. Trimming removed 0 bases from V and 4 bases from J; junction bases left unmatched: 13. Germline V gene sequence: CDR1 SGDLS, CDR2 YYNGEE. The CDR3 covers 18 residues.

V usage is TRBV4-3 and J usage is TRBJ1-2; 9 bases are a match to TRBD1. The CDR3 contains 15 residues. After removal of 1 base from V and 6 bases from J, the junction contained 6 bases not matched to a gene. The germline V gene encodes CDR1 LGHNA and CDR2 YSLEER. CDR3 protein: CASSQVHRGRNGYTF. DNA for the CDR3: TGCGCCAGCAGCCAAGTACACAGGGGGCGGAATGGCTACACCTTC.

The chain carries TRBV9 and TRBJ1-3; D perhaps matches TRBD1 (6 bases). CDR3 length: 15 residues. V was trimmed by 3 bases and J by 4 bases, leaving 14 bases between them. CDR1 and CDR2 from the germline V gene are SGDLS and YYNGEE. The CDR3 coding sequence is TGTGCCAGCAGCGCGACAGGACTCTCGGGAAACACCATATATTTT. Translation gives CASSATGLSGNTIYF.

The chain joins TRBV29-1 to TRBJ2-7; D unclear. Trimming took 5 bases from V and 2 from J, leaving 7 bases between them. CDR3 size: 11 residues. Germline values: CDR1 SQVTM, CDR2 ANQGSEA. Written as DNA, the CDR3 is TGCAGCGTTAGCGTAGCCTACGAGCAGTACTTC. Protein product: CSVSVAYEQYF.

The rearrangement joins TRBV10-2 to TRBJ2-5, with D possibly matching TRBD2 (6 bases). The CDR3 extends over 15 amino acids. V was clipped by 2 bases and J by 5 bases, with 15 bases between them. Germline CDR1 is WSHSY and CDR2 is SAAADI. The CDR3 region has the DNA TGCGCCAGCAGTGAGGGCGGGATGGCGAGGGAGACCCAGTACTTC. Translating it yields CASSEGGMARETQYF.

DNA for the CDR3: TGTGCCAGCTCACCACTGGGGCAGGTGGATGAGCAGTTCTTC. This sequence encodes CASSPLGQVDEQFF. V is TRBV18 and J is TRBJ2-1; perhaps TRBD1 as D (5 bases). V dropped 1 base and J dropped 8 bases, with 12 bases sitting between them. Looked up from germline, CDR1 is KGHSH and CDR2 is LQKENI. CDR3 length equals 14 residues.